Included here is one TCR beta chain sequence, with context. Its antigen is unknown. No base quality values were provided; no much bigger clone lies one nucleotide off. This entry comes from a study of T cell responses to AZD1222 COVID-19 vaccine (dated by TCRdb to about 2021). Background for the entire study: A total of 233 trial participants underwent TCR sequencing, of whom around 200 received two doses of AZD1222 and about 26 received two doses of the MenACWY control vaccine. Trial participants were enrolled into age subgroups of 18-55, 56-69 and 70-plus years, which contained around 150, 28 and 57 TCR-sequenced participants, respectively.

The germline V and J ends show losses of 3 bases and 6 bases respectively, and no gene match explains 11 bases of the junction. The CDR3 runs 16 amino acids, cysteine and phenylalanine included. Kept here is only the CDR3 DNA, which spans 48 bases and is read in frame from base 1. The CDR1 and CDR2 encoded by the germline V gene are KGHSH and LQKENI. The CDR3 regions of human TCRbeta chains were analyzed by immunosequencing. The original pipeline was this. Repertoire TCRs were matched against a reference library of SARS-CoV-2-specific TCRs generated with the MIRA antigen-specificity platform. Breadth was defined as the fraction of unique TCRs that were SARS-CoV-2-associated. Depth was defined as the fraction of total T cells that were SARS-CoV-2-associated. Each spike-specific TCR was assigned to its reactive spike region and to a CD4 or CD8 class using the MIRA data. Log10-transformed breadth and depth values were compared by one-way ANOVA with Sidak's multiple comparisons tests. TCRdb mirrors the immuneACCESS table, restricted to in-frame sequences. Some clones are absent from its copies; in checked studies, under half trace to an unresolved V gene, and the reason for the others is unknown. Clonal size and the V and J genes are those of that table, whereas D and trimming came from the DNA. In this sample the table shows 70,000 to 95,000 clones, around 90% of which occur a single time. Under 14% of the sample lies in the top ten.

General findings and caveats noted by the study authors: The 56-69-year group was small, and its depth increase did not reach significance, likely because of low power. Conclusions about previously exposed vaccinees were limited because only 6 or 7 AZD1222 recipients were SARS-CoV-2 seropositive at baseline. Participants were mostly white British, with more females than males. The authors suggested clonal diversity may have been underestimated. Spike-specific TCR breadth and depth rose significantly after two AZD1222 doses compared with day 0 and with MenACWY recipients. Because no samples from the day 14 peak response were available, repertoires could be characterized only after the peak T cell response. Nearly half of unique spike-specific TCRs reportedly recognized epitopes outside regions mutated in the B.1.351 and B.1.1.7 variants. The vaccine-associated CD4 TCRs covered the entire spike protein, and the dominant responses fell in regions 160-218 and 743-854.

The time point tag for this specimen amounts to: about 28 days (+/-7) after the second vaccine dose. AZD1222 recipients whose second dose came at about 4 weeks and those whose second dose came at about 12 weeks were combined into one group, since spike-specific TCR depth and breadth did not differ between the two schedules. Vaccinee samples were obtained from the UK trials COV001 and COV002, which included a single-blind randomized controlled phase 2/3 trial of AZD1222 (ChAdOx1 nCoV-19) in healthy adults. For TCRbeta chain sequencing, PBMC samples from trial participants were taken at day 0 and at day 28 after the second dose.

This material consisted of peripheral blood, taken 28 days after the second AZD1222 dose. The sequence derives from an adult who received the AZD1222 COVID-19 vaccine. The rearranged segments are TRBV18 and TRBJ1-1; 9 bases in the junction line up with TRBD1. The CDR3 region has the sequence CASSPATGGISAEAFF. The DNA is as follows: TGTGCCAGCTCACCCGCAACAGGGGGCATCAGCGCTGAAGCTTTCTTT.